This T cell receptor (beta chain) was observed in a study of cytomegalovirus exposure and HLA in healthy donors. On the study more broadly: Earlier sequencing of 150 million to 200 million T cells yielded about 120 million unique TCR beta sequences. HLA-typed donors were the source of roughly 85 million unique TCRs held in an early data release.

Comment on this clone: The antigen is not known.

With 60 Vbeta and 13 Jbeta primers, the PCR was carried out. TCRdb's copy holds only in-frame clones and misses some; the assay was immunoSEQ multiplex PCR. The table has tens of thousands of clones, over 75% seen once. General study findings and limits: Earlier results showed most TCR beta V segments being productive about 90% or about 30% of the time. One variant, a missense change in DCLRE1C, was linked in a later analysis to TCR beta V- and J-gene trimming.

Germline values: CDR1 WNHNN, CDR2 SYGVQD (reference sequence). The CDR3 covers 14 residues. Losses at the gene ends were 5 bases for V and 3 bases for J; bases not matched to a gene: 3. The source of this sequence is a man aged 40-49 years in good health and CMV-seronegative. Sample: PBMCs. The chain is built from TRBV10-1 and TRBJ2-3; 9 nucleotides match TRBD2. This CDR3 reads CASSTSGLTDTQYF. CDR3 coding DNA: TGCGCCAGCAGTACTAGCGGGCTAACAGATACGCAGTATTTT.